This entry describes one T cell receptor (beta chain). Repertoires were generated with immunoSEQ multiplex PCR, while TCRdb's copy carries only in-frame clones and drops some. The sample comprises about 35,000 clones, 80% to 85% of which are singletons, and about 2.7% rests with the top ten. This sample is part of a study of OX40 agonist ivuxolimab in advanced cancers. On the study more broadly: Three individuals attained partial responses, comprising one hepatocellular carcinoma case and two cutaneous melanoma cases.

Individuals having autoimmune disease history or systemic immunosuppression were not enrolled. The J segment lost 1 base and the V segment lost 4 bases, leaving 2 bases of the junction unmatched. The CDR3 runs 14 residues. Per germline, CDR1 SGHTA and CDR2 FQGNSA. The sample consisted of CD4+ or CD8+ T cells sorted from blood, taken in a trial of the OX40 agonist ivuxolimab. This chain links TRBV7-2 with TRBJ1-1; 8 bases map to TRBD1. The source of this sequence is an adult with an advanced solid tumor such as melanoma, head and neck, liver or kidney cancer. CDR3 nucleotide sequence: TGTGCCAGCAGCTCGGACAGGGCGAACACTGAAGCTTTCTTT. Its protein is CASSSDRANTEAFF.